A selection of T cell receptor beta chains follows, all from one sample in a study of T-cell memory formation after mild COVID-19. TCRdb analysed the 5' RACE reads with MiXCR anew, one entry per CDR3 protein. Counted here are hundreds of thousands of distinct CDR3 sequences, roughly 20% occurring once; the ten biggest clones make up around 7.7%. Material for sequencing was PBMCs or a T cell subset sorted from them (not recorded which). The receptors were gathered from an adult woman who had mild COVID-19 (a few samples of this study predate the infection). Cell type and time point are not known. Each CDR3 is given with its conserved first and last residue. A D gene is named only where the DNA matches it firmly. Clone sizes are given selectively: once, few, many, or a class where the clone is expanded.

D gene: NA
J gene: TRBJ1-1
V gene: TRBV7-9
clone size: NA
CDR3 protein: CASSPRQSWGGRGSEAFF
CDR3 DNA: TGTGCCAGCAGCCCCCGCCAGTCCTGGGGGGGCAGAGGCTCTGAAGCTTTCTTT

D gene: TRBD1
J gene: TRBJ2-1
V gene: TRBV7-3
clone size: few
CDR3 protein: CASSSGQGIKFF
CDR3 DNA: TGTGCCAGCAGCTCCGGACAGGGGATCAAGTTCTTC

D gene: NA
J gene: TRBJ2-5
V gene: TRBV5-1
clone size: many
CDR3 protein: CASSLELSYRTQYF
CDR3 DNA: TGCGCCAGCAGCTTGGAATTAAGTTATAGGACCCAGTACTTC

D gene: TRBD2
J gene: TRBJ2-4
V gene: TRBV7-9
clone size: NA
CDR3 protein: CASSPERLAGVKNIQYF
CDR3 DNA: TGTGCCAGCAGCCCCGAGAGACTAGCGGGGGTCAAAAACATTCAGTACTTC

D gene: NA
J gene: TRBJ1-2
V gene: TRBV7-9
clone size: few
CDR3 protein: CASSFPSIRDYGYTF
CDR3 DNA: TGTGCCAGCAGCTTCCCCTCCATTCGGGACTATGGCTACACCTTC

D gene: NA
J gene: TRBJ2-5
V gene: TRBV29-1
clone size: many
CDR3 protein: CSVWDKGRETQYF
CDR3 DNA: TGCAGCGTGTGGGACAAGGGGCGAGAGACCCAGTACTTC

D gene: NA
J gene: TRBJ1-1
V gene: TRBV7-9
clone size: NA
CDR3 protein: CASSPVSPSEGNTEAFF
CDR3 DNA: TGTGCCAGCAGCCCCGTCTCACCTTCGGAGGGGAACACTGAAGCTTTCTTT

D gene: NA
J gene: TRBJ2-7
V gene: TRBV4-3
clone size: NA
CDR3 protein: CASSQDKDVSYEQYF
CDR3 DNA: TGCGCCAGCAGCCAAGACAAGGATGTAAGCTACGAGCAGTACTTC

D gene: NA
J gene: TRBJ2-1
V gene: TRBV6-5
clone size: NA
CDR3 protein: CASSYSGLFYNEQFF
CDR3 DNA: TGTGCCAGCAGTTACTCGGGGCTATTCTACAATGAGCAGTTCTTC

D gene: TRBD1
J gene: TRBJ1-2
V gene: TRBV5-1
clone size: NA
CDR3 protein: CASSLVGQGDGGYTF
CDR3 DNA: TGCGCCAGCAGCTTGGTCGGACAGGGGGATGGTGGCTACACCTTC

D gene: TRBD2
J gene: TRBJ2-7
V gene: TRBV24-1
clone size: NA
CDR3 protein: CATSPAGPLDEQYF
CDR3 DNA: TGTGCCACCAGTCCAGCGGGACCCCTGGACGAGCAGTACTTC

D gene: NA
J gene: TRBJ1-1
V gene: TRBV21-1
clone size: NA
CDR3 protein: CASSKGRGGEAFF
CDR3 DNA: TGTGCCAGCAGCAAAGGACGCGGAGGGGAAGCTTTCTTT

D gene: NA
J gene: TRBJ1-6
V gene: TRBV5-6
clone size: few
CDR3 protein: CASSLKGAYNSPLHF
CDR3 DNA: TGTGCCAGCAGCTTGAAGGGTGCCTATAATTCACCCCTCCACTTT

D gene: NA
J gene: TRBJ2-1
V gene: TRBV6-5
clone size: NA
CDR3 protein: CASSLDRLLGGRYNEQFF
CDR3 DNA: TGTGCCAGCAGTCTCGACAGGCTACTCGGCGGGAGATACAATGAGCAGTTCTTC

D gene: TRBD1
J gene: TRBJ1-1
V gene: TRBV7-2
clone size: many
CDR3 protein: CASSLRRTGMNTEAFF
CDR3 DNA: TGTGCCAGCAGCTTAAGGCGGACAGGCATGAACACTGAAGCTTTCTTT

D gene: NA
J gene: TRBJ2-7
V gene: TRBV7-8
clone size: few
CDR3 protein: CASSFISVDEQYF
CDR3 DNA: TGTGCCAGCAGCTTTATCAGCGTTGACGAGCAGTACTTC

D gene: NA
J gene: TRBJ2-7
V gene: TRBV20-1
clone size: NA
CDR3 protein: CSARGGMAKSGQYF
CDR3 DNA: TGCAGTGCTAGAGGTGGGATGGCCAAAAGTGGGCAGTACTTC

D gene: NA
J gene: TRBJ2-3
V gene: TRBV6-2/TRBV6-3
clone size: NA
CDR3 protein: CASEAGTFTDTQYF
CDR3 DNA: TGTGCCAGCGAGGCGGGGACGTTCACAGATACGCAGTATTTT

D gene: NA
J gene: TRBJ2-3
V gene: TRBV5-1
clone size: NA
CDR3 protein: CASSPTGVRWSDTQYF
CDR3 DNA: TGCGCCAGCAGCCCCACGGGGGTAAGGTGGTCAGATACGCAGTATTTT

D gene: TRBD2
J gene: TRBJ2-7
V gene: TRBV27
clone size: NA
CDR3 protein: CASSLTSGLIYEQYF
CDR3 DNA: TGTGCCAGCAGTTTAACTAGCGGGCTCATCTACGAGCAGTACTTC

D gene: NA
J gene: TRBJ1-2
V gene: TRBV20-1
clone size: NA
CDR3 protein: CSARRDGTWYGYTF
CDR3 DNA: TGCAGTGCTAGGAGGGACGGAACGTGGTATGGCTACACCTTC

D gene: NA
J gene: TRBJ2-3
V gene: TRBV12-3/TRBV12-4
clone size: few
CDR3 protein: CASSLWGGDTQYF
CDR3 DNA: TGTGCCAGCAGTTTATGGGGCGGAGATACGCAGTATTTT

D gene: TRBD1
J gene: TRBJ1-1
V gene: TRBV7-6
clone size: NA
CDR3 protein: CASSLVPPEDRIEDTEAFF
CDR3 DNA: TGTGCCAGCAGCTTAGTTCCCCCAGAGGACAGGATCGAGGATACTGAAGCTTTCTTT

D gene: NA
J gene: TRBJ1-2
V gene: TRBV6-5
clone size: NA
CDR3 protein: CASSTLSGLGYTF
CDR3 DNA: TGTGCCAGCAGTACATTATCAGGTCTTGGCTACACCTTC

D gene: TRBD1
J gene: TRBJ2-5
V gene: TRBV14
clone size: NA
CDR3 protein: CASSHSYRGPSETQYF
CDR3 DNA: TGTGCCAGCAGCCATTCCTACAGGGGGCCGTCAGAGACCCAGTACTTC

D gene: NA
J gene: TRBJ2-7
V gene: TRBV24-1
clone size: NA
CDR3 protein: CAIKPIRPYEQYF
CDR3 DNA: TGTGCCATCAAGCCGATTCGCCCCTACGAGCAGTACTTC

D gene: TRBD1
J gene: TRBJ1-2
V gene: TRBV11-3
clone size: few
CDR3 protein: CASSRDREHYGYTF
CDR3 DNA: TGTGCCAGCAGCCGTGACAGGGAACACTATGGCTACACCTTC

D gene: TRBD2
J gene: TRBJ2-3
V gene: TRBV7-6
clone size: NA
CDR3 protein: CASSYAGDWVKTDTQYF
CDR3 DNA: TGTGCCAGCAGCTATGCGGGAGACTGGGTTAAAACAGATACGCAGTATTTT

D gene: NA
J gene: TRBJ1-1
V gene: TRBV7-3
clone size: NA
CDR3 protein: CASSSVEARGSEAFF
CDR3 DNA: TGTGCCAGCAGCTCAGTGGAGGCACGCGGCTCTGAAGCTTTCTTT

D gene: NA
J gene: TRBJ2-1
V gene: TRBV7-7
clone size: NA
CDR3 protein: CASSMGSDPSNEQLF
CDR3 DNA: TGTGCTAGCAGTATGGGATCGGACCCCTCCAATGAGCAGTTATTC

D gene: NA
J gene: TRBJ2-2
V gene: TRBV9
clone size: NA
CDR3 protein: CASSVGLVDTGELFF
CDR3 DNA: TGTGCCAGCAGCGTAGGCCTAGTCGACACCGGGGAGCTGTTTTTT

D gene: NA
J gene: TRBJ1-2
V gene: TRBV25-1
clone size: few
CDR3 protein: CASSGNYGYTF
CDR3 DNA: TGTGCCAGCAGTGGGAACTATGGCTACACCTTC

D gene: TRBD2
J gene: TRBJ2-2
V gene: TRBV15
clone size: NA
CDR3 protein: CATSRDPGGSGELFF
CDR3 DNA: TGTGCCACCAGCAGAGATCCGGGAGGATCCGGGGAGCTGTTTTTT

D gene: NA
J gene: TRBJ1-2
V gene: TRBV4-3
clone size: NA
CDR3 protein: CASSQDHAGRSEGYTF
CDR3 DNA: TGCGCCAGCAGCCAAGATCACGCAGGCCGGTCAGAGGGCTACACCTTC

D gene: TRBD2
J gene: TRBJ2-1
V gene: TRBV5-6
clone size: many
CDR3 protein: CASSQTSAGYNEQFF
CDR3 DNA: TGTGCCAGCAGCCAAACTAGCGCGGGGTACAATGAGCAGTTCTTC

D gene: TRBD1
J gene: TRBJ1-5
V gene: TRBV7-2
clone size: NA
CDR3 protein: CASSLWGGGRGNQPQHF
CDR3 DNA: TGTGCCAGCAGCTTATGGGGAGGGGGCCGTGGCAATCAGCCCCAGCATTTT

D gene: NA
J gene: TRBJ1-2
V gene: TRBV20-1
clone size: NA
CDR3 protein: CSARPLREYGYTF
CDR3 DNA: TGCAGTGCTAGACCCCTCAGAGAGTATGGCTACACCTTC

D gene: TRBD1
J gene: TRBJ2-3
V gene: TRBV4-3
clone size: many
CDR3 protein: CASSQQGAGTDTQYF
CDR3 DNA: TGCGCCAGCAGCCAGCAGGGGGCCGGCACAGATACGCAGTATTTT

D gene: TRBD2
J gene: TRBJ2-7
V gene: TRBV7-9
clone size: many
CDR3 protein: CASSPPGLAYEQYF
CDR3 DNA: TGTGCCAGCAGCCCCCCGGGACTAGCCTACGAGCAGTACTTC

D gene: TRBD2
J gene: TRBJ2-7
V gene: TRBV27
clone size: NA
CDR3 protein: CASSPTLAGTLGQYF
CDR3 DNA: TGTGCCAGCAGTCCCACACTAGCGGGGACCCTGGGGCAGTACTTC

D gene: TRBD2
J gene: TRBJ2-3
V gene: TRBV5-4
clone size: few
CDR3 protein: CASAPGGVATETDTQYF
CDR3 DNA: TGTGCCAGCGCGCCCGGGGGGGTAGCGACGGAAACAGATACGCAGTATTTT

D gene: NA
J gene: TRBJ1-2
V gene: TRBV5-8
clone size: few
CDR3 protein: CASSLRQVLAAYTF
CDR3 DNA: TGTGCCAGCAGCTTGCGACAGGTTCTAGCGGCTTACACCTTC

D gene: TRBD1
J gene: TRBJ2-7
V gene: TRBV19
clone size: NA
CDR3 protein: CASSQGTGLAYEQYF
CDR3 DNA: TGTGCCAGTAGTCAAGGGACAGGGTTGGCCTACGAGCAGTACTTC

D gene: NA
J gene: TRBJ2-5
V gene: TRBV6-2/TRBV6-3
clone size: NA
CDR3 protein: CASTDGILETQYF
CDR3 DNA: TGTGCCAGTACAGACGGGATACTAGAGACCCAGTACTTC

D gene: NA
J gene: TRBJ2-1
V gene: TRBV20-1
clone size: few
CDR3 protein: CSARDRVESYNEQFF
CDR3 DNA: TGCAGTGCTAGAGATCGGGTTGAAAGCTACAATGAGCAGTTCTTC

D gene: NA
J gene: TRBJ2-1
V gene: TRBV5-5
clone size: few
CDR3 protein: CASSLEGQNFYNEQFF
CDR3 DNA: TGTGCCAGCAGCTTGGAGGGTCAGAACTTCTACAATGAGCAGTTCTTC